The present T cell receptor beta chain was sequenced within a study of T cell clonotyping in hematopoietic cell transplantation. Concerning this clone itself: Antigen specificity is unknown.

The CDR3 has 19 amino acids. CDR1 is GTSNPN, CDR2 SVGIG, per germline (reference sequence). The V gene lost 2 bases and the J gene lost 2 bases, with 26 bases spanning the gap. Study findings and constraints: Few recipient clonotypes overlapped donors; over 95% were de novo at given depth. Graft donor and pretransplant recipient Inverse Simpson Index values predicted broader posttransplant TCR diversity. Without cell sorting, CD4 versus CD8 contributions remain unresolved. After transplant, recipient diversity fell while pathologically expanded clonotypes grew through day 180.

The method was immunoSEQ multiplex PCR; TCRdb's version includes in-frame clones alone and lacks a portion of them. The repertoire holds approximately 12,000 clones, under 55% seen once, with around 9.9% in the top ten. This chain joins TRBV30 and TRBJ2-3; a possible D gene is TRBD1 (7 bases). Sequencing was performed on peripheral blood mononuclear cells. The TCR comes from a man over 45 in good health. Some clones in this sample may be carry-over from other donors' samples. CDR3 protein: CAWSPPYRGGEILTDTQYF. In nucleotides, the CDR3 is TGTGCCTGGAGTCCCCCTTACAGGGGCGGGGAAATCCTCACAGATACGCAGTATTTT.